This passage covers 22 T cell receptor beta chains from one sample sequenced in a study of blood T cell repertoires in COVID-19. Produced via immunoSEQ multiplex PCR; TCRdb's table is partial and in-frame only. The sample lists approximately 210,000 clones, roughly 87% occurring once. Sequencing was done on a sample of PBMCs or T cells enriched from blood (not recorded which). The source of these receptors is a man aged 30 to 45 in a cohort exposed to, infected with or recovered from COVID-19 (not recorded which).

The V gene is TRBV19, the J gene TRBJ2-6; D is unclear. The CDR3 covers 15 residues. Germline assignment: CDR1 LNHDA and CDR2 SQIVND (reference sequence). V was pared by 7 bases and J by 1 base, with 11 bases between. CDR3 in amino acids: CASTASLSGANVLTF. CDR3 DNA: TGTGCCAGTACCGCATCCCTATCTGGGGCCAACGTCCTGACTTTC.

The gene calls are TRBV14 and TRBJ2-7; tentatively, D is TRBD1 (6 bases). The CDR3 covers 14 residues. Trimming stripped 6 bases from V and 5 bases from J, with 17 bases between. Germline CDR1 is SGHDN and CDR2 is FVKESK. CDR3 protein: CASRKTTGPNEQYF. The CDR3 bases are TGTGCCAGCAGGAAGACGACAGGCCCTAACGAGCAGTACTTC.

This clone was seen only once. V and J are TRBV28 and TRBJ1-3; no clear D. The CDR3 is 13 amino acids. Germline loops: CDR1 MDHEN, CDR2 SYDVKM. Trimming removed 7 bases from V and 6 bases from J, with 13 bases in between. DNA for the CDR3: TGTGCCAGCATCACTTCCCCTCAAAACACCATATATTTT. Its translation: CASITSPQNTIYF. Drawing the rest from reference TRBV28 and TRBJ1-3, the complete variable domain is DVKVTQSSRYLVKRTGEKVFLECVQDMDHENMFWYRQDPGLGLRLIYFSYDVKMKEKGDIPEGYSVSREKKERFSLILESASTNQTSMYLCASITSPQNTIYFGEGSWLTVV.

CDR3 region: CASRRLAGGAYNEQFF. As DNA, the CDR3 is TGTGCCAGTAGGCGACTAGCGGGAGGCGCCTACAATGAGCAGTTCTTC. The chain recombines TRBV19 with TRBJ2-1; TRBD2 agrees at 13 bases. Germline values: CDR1 LNHDA, CDR2 SQIVND (reference sequence). Trimming took 6 bases from V and 2 from J; bases not matched to a gene: 4. There are 16 residues in the CDR3.

V gene TRBV18 combines with J gene TRBJ2-3; TRBD2 matches 9 bases. From germline, CDR1 is KGHSH and CDR2 LQKENI. After removal of 3 bases from V and 0 bases from J, the junction contained 7 bases not matched to a gene. The CDR3 contains 17 residues. The CDR3 loop reads CASSPKTSGVSTDTQYF. The CDR3, as DNA: TGTGCCAGCTCACCTAAGACTAGCGGAGTGAGCACAGATACGCAGTATTTT.

V usage is TRBV12-3 or TRBV12-4 and J usage is TRBJ2-7, with D tentatively TRBD2 (6 bases). This CDR3 spans 13 amino acids. The V end was cut by 4 bases, the J end by 4 bases, with 11 bases between. In nucleotides, the CDR3 is TGTGCCAGCAGTTACGGGACTCGGTACGAGCAGTACTTC. It specifies CASSYGTRYEQYF.

This chain links TRBV27 with TRBJ2-3; tentatively, D is TRBD1 (6 bases). CDR1 is MNHEY, CDR2 SMNVEV, per germline (reference sequence). The CDR3 is 17 residues long. Trimming removed 3 bases from V and 1 base from J, with 17 bases in between. The CDR3 DNA is TGTGCCAGCAGTTTCCTCATCACAGGGACACGCACAGATACGCAGTATTTT. It specifies CASSFLITGTRTDTQYF.

The chain has TRBV13 and TRBJ2-3; the D gene is possibly TRBD2 (6 bases). The CDR3 has 15 amino acids. Per the germline V gene, CDR1 is PRHDT and CDR2 is FYEKMQ (reference sequence). The V and J ends lost 2 bases and 1 base respectively, with 10 bases between them. CDR3 in amino acids: CASSLTAGGTDTQYF. For the CDR3, the DNA is TGTGCCAGCAGCTTAACAGCGGGCGGCACAGATACGCAGTATTTT.

This chain uses TRBV2 with TRBJ2-7, with a tentative D call TRBD2 (5 bases). The ends were cut back, 7 bases at V and 7 bases at J, with 17 bases in the middle. There are 13 residues in the CDR3. CDR1 is SNHLY, CDR2 FYNNEI, per germline. The CDR3 spells CASKDLALWEQYF. The CDR3 nucleotides read TGTGCCAGCAAAGATCTAGCCCTTTGGGAGCAGTACTTC.

The gene calls are TRBV19 and TRBJ1-5; D not resolved. The CDR3 is 14 residues long. V was trimmed by 6 bases and J by 2 bases, leaving 11 bases between them. CDR1 and CDR2 from the germline V gene are LNHDA and SQIVND (reference sequence). The CDR3 here is CASRREQGNQPQHF. The CDR3 DNA is TGTGCCAGTAGAAGGGAGCAGGGCAATCAGCCCCAGCATTTT.

The CDR3 reads CASSKEQTSGVYNEQFF. The CDR3 bases are TGTGCCAGCAGCAAAGAACAGACTAGCGGGGTATACAATGAGCAGTTCTTC. V and J are TRBV21-1 and TRBJ2-1; the table calls TRBD2, which could not be checked here. TRBV21-1 is designated a pseudogene. The CDR3 is 17 residues long.

The chain carries TRBV7-9 and TRBJ1-1; D is uncertain. Germline loops: CDR1 SEHNR, CDR2 FQNEAQ (reference sequence). With 1 base removed from V and 1 base from J, the gap between germline ends came to 13 bases. The length of the CDR3 is 16 residues. CDR3 loop: CASSLDATRKNTEAFF. The CDR3 bases are TGTGCCAGCAGCTTAGATGCGACAAGGAAGAACACTGAAGCTTTCTTT.

This clone has at least ten counts. The chain recombines TRBV21-1 with TRBJ1-2; TRBD1 is taken as the D call from the table, unchecked against the DNA. TRBV21-1 counts as a pseudogene. The CDR3 spans 13 residues. The CDR3 reads CASSKQANYGYTF. CDR3 nucleotides: TGTGCCAGCAGCAAACAGGCTAACTATGGCTACACCTTC.

The V gene is TRBV9, the J gene TRBJ1-2; D might be TRBD1 (5 bases). Germline CDR1 SGDLS, CDR2 YYNGEE. Trimming removed 4 bases at V and 5 bases at J, with 15 bases between. CDR3 length equals 14 residues. CDR3 protein: CASSLPGGEYGYTF. In DNA form, the CDR3 reads TGTGCCAGCAGCCTCCCTGGAGGGGAGTATGGCTACACCTTC.

This clone occurred once. V and J are TRBV5-1 and TRBJ1-6; perhaps TRBD1 as D (5 bases). Germline loops: CDR1 SGHRS, CDR2 YFSETQ. Trimming stripped 5 bases from V and 8 bases from J, with 17 bases between. This CDR3 contains 15 residues. CDR3 sequence reads: CASRYQGSTDSPLHF. The CDR3 coding sequence is TGCGCCAGCAGGTATCAGGGTTCCACGGATTCACCCCTCCACTTT. The full variable domain, with the rest looked up from reference TRBV5-1 and TRBJ1-6, is KAGVTQTPRYLIKTRGQQVTLSCSPISGHRSVSWYQQTPGQGLQFLFEYFSETQRNKGNFPGRFSGRQFSNSRSEMNVSTLELGDSALYLCASRYQGSTDSPLHFGNGTRLTVT.

The chain combines TRBV4-3 with TRBJ2-2; D ambiguous. V was shortened by 0 bases and J by 3 bases, with 17 bases between the two germline ends. The CDR3 contains 18 residues. Germline V gene data show CDR1 as LGHNA and CDR2 as YSLEER. This CDR3 is CASSQDPSSFMYTGELFF. DNA of the CDR3: TGCGCCAGCAGCCAAGATCCGAGTAGCTTTATGTACACCGGGGAGCTGTTTTTT.

The CDR3 reads CASSQEMAGSSYNEQFF. The CDR3 bases are TGTGCCAGCAGCCAAGAGATGGCGGGGAGCTCCTACAATGAGCAGTTCTTC. The J gene is TRBJ2-1, the V gene TRBV3-1 (or the pseudogene TRBV3-2), with TRBD2 as a possible D gene (6 bases). Germline CDR1 is LGHDT and CDR2 is YNNKEL (reference sequence). The CDR3 length is 17 residues. Trimming took off 0 bases at V and 0 bases at J, with 12 bases between the two ends.

This chain links TRBV28 with TRBJ1-1; 9 bases are shared with TRBD1. The CDR3 length is 15 residues. Germline CDR1 and CDR2: MDHEN and SYDVKM. The V gene end was trimmed by 5 bases and the J gene end by 1 base; junction bases not matched to a gene: 5. The CDR3 here is CASSPPGQGNTEAFF. In nucleotides, the CDR3 is TGTGCCAGCAGTCCACCGGGACAGGGGAACACTGAAGCTTTCTTT. Filled out from reference TRBV28 and TRBJ1-1, the complete variable domain reads DVKVTQSSRYLVKRTGEKVFLECVQDMDHENMFWYRQDPGLGLRLIYFSYDVKMKEKGDIPEGYSVSREKKERFSLILESASTNQTSMYLCASSPPGQGNTEAFFGQGTRLTVV.

The chain links TRBV27 to TRBJ1-5, with a tentative D call TRBD1 (5 bases). The CDR3 is 20 amino acids. The germline gives CDR1 MNHEY, CDR2 SMNVEV (reference sequence). V was trimmed by 5 bases and J by 0 bases, leaving 26 bases between them. CDR3 amino acids: CASSPAQGPWGGYSNQPQHF. DNA for the CDR3: TGTGCCAGCAGTCCCGCCCAGGGACCATGGGGGGGTTATAGCAATCAGCCCCAGCATTTT.

The gene calls are TRBV4-1 and TRBJ1-1, with 7 bases that match TRBD1. The ends lost 4 bases at V and 3 bases at J; junction bases unmatched: 8. CDR1 is MGHRA and CDR2 is YSYEKL in the germline V gene. There are 15 residues in the CDR3. CDR3 nucleotides: TGCGCCAGCAGCCTAATACGACAGGGCGACACTGAAGCTTTCTTT. It encodes CASSLIRQGDTEAFF.

This rearrangement joins TRBV24-1 to TRBJ2-1; 8 bases align to TRBD2. The germline V gene encodes CDR1 KGHDR and CDR2 SFDVKD. The CDR3 sequence is 17 residues long. V lost 1 base, J lost 1 base, and 5 bases stayed unmatched. The chain's CDR3 is CATSDLASGGSYNEQFF. CDR3 DNA: TGTGCCACCAGTGATTTAGCGTCGGGAGGGTCCTACAATGAGCAGTTCTTC.

CDR3 protein: CASQGGGNQPQHF. CDR3 coding DNA: TGTGCCAGCCAAGGGGGGGGCAATCAGCCCCAGCATTTT. The chain joins TRBV19 to TRBJ1-5, with D perhaps TRBD1 (6 bases). V dropped 9 bases and J dropped 2 bases, with 11 bases sitting between them. The CDR3 totals 13 residues. Looked up from germline, CDR1 is LNHDA and CDR2 is SQIVND (reference sequence). The full variable domain, its missing parts supplied by reference TRBV19 and TRBJ1-5, is DGGITQSPKYLFRKEGQNVTLSCEQNLNHDAMYWYRQDPGQGLRLIYYSQIVNDFQKGDIAEGYSVSREKKESFPLTVTSAQKNPTAFYLCASQGGGNQPQHFGDGTRLSIL.